The source of this TCR beta chain is a study of shared clonotypes between healthy human individuals. As to this clone: Its antigen remains unidentified.

The germline CDR1 and CDR2 sequences are SEHNR and FQNEAQ (reference sequence). Losses at the gene ends were 5 bases for V and 2 bases for J; bases not matched to a gene: 4. The CDR3 runs 15 residues. Positive CCR7 selection of CD45RO-negative cells yielded the naive CD8 cells, and terminally differentiated effector memory CD45RA+ cells were excluded. General study findings and limits: Shared clonotypes: about 5.3% naive CD4, under 4% naive CD8, about 2.5% memory CD4, over 0.3% memory CD8. Among donors, clonotype sharing was expected to be affected by sequencing depth.

Here immunoSEQ multiplex PCR was the method, and the copy in TCRdb shows in-frame clones only, minus some. The data hold around 560,000 clones, with about 95% observed a single time. Sample: naive CD8+ T cells sorted from blood. This receptor was obtained from a woman in her 30s in good health. This sequence joins TRBV7-9 and TRBJ2-7; TRBD1 matches at 12 bases. CDR3 in DNA: TGTGCCAGCAGCGGGGACAGGGGGCCAGCCTACGAGCAGTACTTC. This sequence encodes CASSGDRGPAYEQYF.